Below, 8 T cell receptor beta chains from the same sample are listed, as sequenced in a study of cytomegalovirus exposure and HLA in healthy donors. Researchers ran the PCR with 60 Vbeta and 13 Jbeta primers. Measured with immunoSEQ multiplex PCR; TCRdb has only the in-frame clones, and not every one. The sample shows about 77,000 clones, around three quarters of them seen only once. Sequencing input: PBMCs. All receptors come from a man aged 35 to 55 in good health and CMV-seronegative.

V and J are TRBV9 and TRBJ1-1; D is possibly TRBD1 (6 bases). V gave up 3 bases and J gave up 8 bases, with 17 bases separating them. The CDR3 has 14 residues. From germline, CDR1 is SGDLS and CDR2 YYNGEE. CDR3 sequence (DNA): TGTGCCAGCAGCGATCGTCGTGGGGGCGGGGAAGCTTTCTTT. Its translation: CASSDRRGGGEAFF.

The CDR3 sequence is CASTASGGTDTQYF. CDR3 nucleotides: TGTGCCAGCACTGCTAGCGGGGGTACAGATACGCAGTATTTT. The J gene is TRBJ2-3, the V gene TRBV5-4, with 10 bases fitting TRBD2. The germline gives CDR1 SGHNT, CDR2 YYREEE (reference sequence). Trimming removed 6 bases from V and 3 bases from J; junction bases left unmatched: 4. The CDR3 covers 14 residues.

This clone appeared a few times. This sequence joins TRBV5-1 and TRBJ2-3, with 9 bases lining up with TRBD2. The junction had 7 bases not matched to a gene; V was cut back by 3 bases and J by 5 bases. Germline V lookup: CDR1 SGHRS, CDR2 YFSETQ. The CDR3 covers 15 residues. The CDR3 here is CASSSGLAKGDTQYF. In DNA, the CDR3 is TGCGCCAGCAGCTCCGGACTAGCGAAGGGAGATACGCAGTATTTT.

The chain is built from TRBV6-5 and TRBJ2-2; D perhaps matches TRBD2 (7 bases). V dropped 5 bases and J dropped 6 bases, with 13 bases sitting between them. Germline-derived CDR1 and CDR2 are MNHEY and SVGAGI. This CDR3 comprises 14 residues. The DNA for the CDR3 is TGTGCCAGCAGTCCAGAGGGGGGGGCCGGGGAGCTGTTTTTT. Amino acids: CASSPEGGAGELFF.

The chain has TRBV27 and TRBJ2-5; 11 nucleotides line up with TRBD2. This CDR3 has 15 residues. The ends lost 8 bases at V and 4 bases at J; junction bases unmatched: 9. Germline assignment: CDR1 MNHEY and CDR2 SMNVEV (reference sequence). The CDR3 is CASLPLAGGSETQYF. CDR3 nucleotide sequence: TGTGCCAGCCTCCCTCTAGCGGGGGGATCAGAGACCCAGTACTTC.

The chain recombines TRBV5-1 with TRBJ2-5; 7 bases agree with TRBD1. The ends lost 4 bases at V and 0 bases at J; junction bases unmatched: 3. CDR3 length: 14 amino acids. Germline assignment: CDR1 SGHRS and CDR2 YFSETQ. The DNA of the CDR3 is TGCGCCAGCAGCCATGGACAGGACCAAGAGACCCAGTACTTC. Amino acid sequence: CASSHGQDQETQYF.

The rearrangement links TRBV7-9 to TRBJ1-2, with a possible D match to TRBD1 (5 bases). Deletions cut 0 bases from V and 8 bases from J, with 16 bases between. There are 15 residues in the CDR3. Germline V lookup: CDR1 SEHNR, CDR2 FQNEAQ (reference sequence). The CDR3 sequence is CASSLALGAGQGYTF. In DNA, the CDR3 is TGTGCCAGCAGCTTAGCGCTAGGGGCAGGGCAAGGCTACACCTTC.

The chain recombines TRBV6-5 with TRBJ2-1, with D uncertain. CDR3 length: 12 amino acids. V lost 4 bases and J 6 bases, leaving 7 bases between the germline ends. Germline V gene data show CDR1 as MNHEY and CDR2 as SVGAGI. CDR3 region: CASSSGLNEQFF. The CDR3 coding sequence is TGTGCCAGCAGTTCCGGTCTCAATGAGCAGTTCTTC.